These 12 T cell receptor beta chains were all obtained from the same sample, sequenced in a study of T cell responses to AZD1222 COVID-19 vaccine. Repertoires were generated with immunoSEQ multiplex PCR, while TCRdb's copy carries only in-frame clones and drops some. This table holds roughly 67,000 clones, around 88% found once. The sequences come from peripheral blood, collected on day 0 of AZD1222 vaccination. The receptors shown here come from an adult in good health.

This clone was recorded a few times. The chain combines TRBV7-2 with TRBJ2-7; the match to TRBD2 covers 13 bases. The germline gives CDR1 SGHTA, CDR2 FQGNSA. The CDR3 consists of 17 residues. The V gene end was trimmed by 0 bases and the J gene end by 0 bases; junction bases not matched to a gene: 2. The chain's CDR3 is CASSLAGTSGVSYEQYF. DNA for the CDR3: TGTGCCAGCAGCTTAGCGGGGACTAGCGGGGTCTCCTACGAGCAGTACTTC.

This chain joins TRBV4-1 and TRBJ1-3; D gene uncertain. The CDR3 sequence is 15 residues long. V shed 0 bases and J shed 0 bases, with 6 bases lying between them. CDR1 MGHRA and CDR2 YSYEKL come from the germline V gene. Here the CDR3 DNA reads TGCGCCAGCAGCCAAGAGGCAGGCTCTGGAAACACCATATATTTT. Protein sequence: CASSQEAGSGNTIYF.

The rearrangement uses TRBV19 and TRBJ1-2; tentative D call: TRBD1 (5 bases). Between the trimmed V and J ends, which lost 1 base and 3 bases, there was a span of 12 bases. The CDR3 sequence is 15 residues long. The germline CDR1 and CDR2 sequences are LNHDA and SQIVND (reference sequence). In DNA, the CDR3 is TGTGCCAGTAGTATAGGACGCCAGGGCCACTATGGCTACACCTTC. Translating gives CASSIGRQGHYGYTF.

The chain uses TRBV5-6 and TRBJ1-2; a weak D match, TRBD1 (5 bases). CDR1 SGHDT and CDR2 YYEEEE come from the germline V gene. With 3 bases removed from V and 3 bases from J, the gap between germline ends came to 15 bases. CDR3 size: 15 residues. CDR3 in amino acids: CASSSGSGDHYGYTF. The CDR3 DNA reads as TGTGCCAGCAGCTCGGGGTCCGGGGACCACTATGGCTACACCTTC.

The genes are TRBV27 and TRBJ1-4; 8 nucleotides agree with TRBD1. Per the germline V gene, CDR1 is MNHEY and CDR2 is SMNVEV (reference sequence). The length of the CDR3 is 15 residues. V lost 5 bases, J lost 4 bases, and 6 bases stayed unmatched. Written as DNA, the CDR3 is TGTGCCAGCAGTACCCGACAGGGGATTAATGAAAAACTGTTTTTT. The encoded protein is CASSTRQGINEKLFF.

This clone was detected only a few times. This rearrangement joins TRBV11-1 to TRBJ2-7, with D maybe TRBD2 (6 bases). V lost 5 bases and J 3 bases, leaving 17 bases between the germline ends. CDR1 and CDR2 from the germline V gene are SGHAT and FQDESV (reference sequence). This CDR3 contains 15 residues. For the CDR3, the DNA is TGTGCCAGCAGCGCCCGAGGGACTGCGATCTACGAGCAGTACTTC. Residues: CASSARGTAIYEQYF.

This sequence joins TRBV14 and TRBJ2-2, with 7 bases aligning to TRBD2. The CDR3 has 12 amino acids. The germline CDR1 and CDR2 sequences are SGHDN and FVKESK. V shed 10 bases and J 3 bases; nucleotides not matched to a gene: 2. CDR3 nucleotides: TGTGCCACGGCGGGGGACACCGGGGAGCTGTTTTTT. Protein: CATAGDTGELFF.

The V gene is TRBV6-2 or TRBV6-3, the J gene TRBJ1-5; the match to TRBD1 covers 8 bases. The CDR3 covers 15 residues. CDR1 and CDR2 from the germline V gene are MNHEY and SVGEGT. The junction had 9 bases not matched to a gene; V was cut back by 4 bases and J by 7 bases. CDR3 residues: CASSSGSGGRQPQHF. The CDR3 nucleotides are TGTGCCAGCAGTTCTGGTTCAGGGGGCAGGCAGCCCCAGCATTTT.

The chain recombines TRBV6-6 with TRBJ2-1; TRBD1 agrees at 11 bases. With 6 bases clipped from V and 9 bases from J, the junction kept 13 bases outside the gene matches. The CDR3 consists of 16 residues. Germline CDR1 is MNHNY and CDR2 is SVGAGI (reference sequence). The CDR3 here is CASSPLTGTGGGEQFF. CDR3 sequence (DNA): TGTGCCAGCAGCCCCCTGACCGGGACAGGGGGAGGTGAGCAGTTCTTC.

This clone came up once. V is TRBV20-1 and J is TRBJ2-3; tentative D call: TRBD2 (5 bases). Per the germline V gene, CDR1 is DFQATT and CDR2 is SNEGSKA (reference sequence). Trimming took 7 bases from V and 6 from J, leaving 11 bases between them. The CDR3 totals 11 residues. The CDR3 coding sequence is TGCAGTGAGGCCGGGGAGGATACGCAGTATTTT. Its translation: CSEAGEDTQYF.

This clone was seen a handful of times. V usage is TRBV18 and J usage is TRBJ1-6; weak D call: TRBD1 (5 bases). The germline V gene encodes CDR1 KGHSH and CDR2 LQKENI. Trimming stripped 1 base from V and 6 bases from J, with 13 bases between. The CDR3 totals 16 residues. The CDR3 loop reads CASSPLPGDSNSPLHF. CDR3 nucleotides: TGTGCCAGCTCACCACTGCCGGGGGATTCTAATTCACCCCTCCACTTT.

J is TRBJ2-7 and V is TRBV5-4, with D unclear. CDR3 length: 13 amino acids. Trimming took off 1 base at V and 5 bases at J, with 10 bases between the two ends. Germline assignment: CDR1 SGHNT and CDR2 YYREEE (reference sequence). The CDR3 reads CASSLLQVDEQYF. The CDR3 bases are TGTGCCAGCAGCTTGCTTCAGGTTGACGAGCAGTACTTC.